This T cell receptor (beta chain) was captured by sequencing in a study of control samples from healthy donors and cancer patients. The length of the CDR3 is 14 residues. The V end lost 5 bases, the J end lost 1 base, and 12 bases lay between the germline ends. Germline V gene lookup returns CDR1 MDHEN and CDR2 SYDVKM. Data came from immunoSEQ multiplex PCR; TCRdb stores just in-frame clones and leaves some out. The sample lists 150,000 to 200,000 clones, under 95% occurring once. The source material was blood. This receptor was identified in a woman in her late teens or twenties in good health. V is TRBV28 and J is TRBJ2-7; D is unresolved. The chain's CDR3 is CASSRPVLSYEQYF. CDR3 sequence (DNA): TGTGCCAGCAGTCGCCCGGTTTTGTCCTACGAGCAGTACTTC. Drawing the rest from reference TRBV28 and TRBJ2-7, the complete variable domain is DVKVTQSSRYLVKRTGEKVFLECVQDMDHENMFWYRQDPGLGLRLIYFSYDVKMKEKGDIPEGYSVSREKKERFSLILESASTNQTSMYLCASSRPVLSYEQYFGPGTRLTVT.